Here is one T cell receptor beta chain with its context. The sample comes from a study of cytomegalovirus exposure and HLA in healthy donors. The primer mix had 60 Vbeta and 13 Jbeta primers. TCRdb keeps only in-frame clones here, not all; method: immunoSEQ multiplex PCR. The repertoire has about 72,000 clones, about 84% of them found once; the top ten carry roughly 3.5%. This CDR3 contains 15 residues. Germline values: CDR1 SGHRS, CDR2 YFSETQ. V lost 2 bases and J 5 bases, leaving 16 bases between the germline ends. The chain is built from TRBV5-1 and TRBJ1-2; tentative D call: TRBD1 (5 bases). This sequence originates from a man aged 40-49 years in good health and CMV-seronegative. Sample: PBMCs. In DNA form, the CDR3 reads TGCGCCAGCAGCTTTGGGGACTGGAATGTGTATGGCTACACCTTC. Translating gives CASSFGDWNVYGYTF.